The text below deals with one T cell receptor beta chain. This entry is derived from a study of blood T cell repertoires in COVID-19. Overall study: The United States, Italy and Spain were the sources of the acute and convalescent COVID-19 samples. T cells, B-cell-depleted T cells, or PBMCs supplied cDNA or gDNA.

In the original processing: How many nucleated cells were present was estimated from reference gene primer amplification. Repertoires were generated with immunoSEQ multiplex PCR, while TCRdb's copy carries only in-frame clones and drops some. The V and J calls and the clone size are those of that table, but D and trimming were determined from the DNA. The sample includes 200,000 or so clones, 80% to 90% of them seen just once. Germline V gives CDR1 LNHDA, CDR2 SQIVND (reference sequence). V trimming: 3 bases; J trimming: 5 bases; junction bases outside the gene matches: 4. This CDR3 region has 14 residues.

The chain recombines TRBV19 with TRBJ2-5, with 9 nucleotides matching TRBD1. The TCR originated in a man aged 45-65 years who had recovered from COVID-19. Sequenced: peripheral blood. In DNA, the CDR3 is TGTGCCAGTAGTATGAGACAGGGGGTGGAGACCCAGTACTTC. This translates into CASSMRQGVETQYF.